Listed below are T cell receptor beta chains from one sample, sequenced in a study of T cell responses to AZD1222 COVID-19 vaccine. Assay: immunoSEQ multiplex PCR; the TCRdb copy retains only in-frame clones and omits some. Of 96,000 or so clones in the sample, roughly 87% are singletons; the top ten hold around 1.5%. The specimen was peripheral blood, collected on day 0 of AZD1222 vaccination. The receptor set was obtained from an adult in good health. The CDR3 runs from the conserved cysteine through the conserved F or W. Fields, in order: clone size, D gene, J gene, V gene, CDR3 protein, CDR3 DNA. A D gene is named only where the DNA matches it firmly. Size tells how often a clone was seen (once, few, many) or the class of an expanded clone, and some rows leave it out.

NA | NA | TRBJ2-3 | TRBV4-2 | CASSQRLRPSPIHTDTQYF | TGTGCCAGCAGCCAACGGCTTCGTCCCAGCCCTATCCACACAGATACGCAGTATTTT
NA | NA | TRBJ1-1 | TRBV5-4 | CASSLVPNTEAFF | TGTGCCAGCAGCTTGGTCCCGAACACTGAAGCTTTCTTT
NA | NA | TRBJ2-7 | TRBV28 | CASTSGPYEQYF | TGTGCCAGCACGTCAGGGCCCTACGAGCAGTACTTC
few | NA | TRBJ1-5 | TRBV2 | CASSEGTSFNQPQHF | TGTGCCAGCAGTGAGGGGACATCCTTCAATCAGCCCCAGCATTTT
NA | NA | TRBJ2-7 | TRBV6-4 | CASSDHLCSFTYEQYF | TGTGCCAGCAGTGACCACTTGTGTTCGTTTACCTACGAGCAGTACTTC
NA | TRBD1 | TRBJ1-1 | TRBV2 | CASSALGGGTMNTEAFF | TGTGCCAGCAGTGCCTTGGGAGGGGGCACCATGAACACTGAAGCTTTCTTT
NA | NA | TRBJ2-3 | TRBV7-2 | CASSLEFADTQYF | TGTGCCAGCAGCTTAGAATTCGCCGATACGCAGTATTTT
NA | NA | TRBJ2-3 | TRBV15 | CATSRLLTGTEPDTQYF | TGTGCCACCAGCAGGTTACTTACGGGGACCGAACCAGATACGCAGTATTTT
NA | NA | TRBJ1-1 | TRBV7-2 | CASNLGPVTEAFF | TGTGCCAGCAATCTCGGGCCCGTCACTGAAGCTTTCTTT
NA | NA | TRBJ1-6 | TRBV4-2 | CASSQVGGSNSPLHF | TGTGCCAGCAGCCAAGTGGGGGGTTCGAATTCACCCCTCCACTTT
NA | NA | TRBJ2-5 | TRBV27 | CASSLMGLRETQYF | TGTGCCAGCAGTTTAATGGGTTTAAGAGAGACCCAGTACTTC
NA | NA | TRBJ2-7 | TRBV7-6 | CASSLRQDNYEQYF | TGTGCCAGCAGCTTAAGACAGGACAACTACGAGCAGTACTTC
once | NA | TRBJ1-4 | TRBV2 | CASSAWTATNEKLFF | TGTGCCAGCAGTGCCTGGACAGCAACTAATGAAAAACTGTTTTTT
once | NA | TRBJ2-2 | TRBV28 | CASSFMGSGSNTGELFF | TGTGCCAGCAGTTTTATGGGTTCAGGGTCGAACACCGGGGAGCTGTTTTTT
NA | NA | TRBJ2-5 | TRBV21-1 | CASSKRPQGGEETQYF | TGTGCCAGCAGCAAAAGGCCCCAGGGGGGGGAAGAGACCCAGTACTTC
NA | TRBD2 | TRBJ2-1 | TRBV7-2 | CASSILAGPGDEQFF | TGTGCCAGCAGCATTCTAGCGGGGCCTGGGGATGAGCAGTTCTTC
NA | NA | TRBJ1-2 | TRBV12-3/TRBV12-4 | CASSPGGGYTF | TGTGCCAGCAGCCCTGGGGGGGGCTACACCTTC
NA | NA | TRBJ2-5 | TRBV12-5 | CASGRGSPLETQYF | TGTGCTAGTGGCCGCGGTTCGCCGTTGGAGACCCAGTACTTC
NA | NA | TRBJ2-4 | TRBV15 | CATSRGVGAQNIQYF | TGTGCCACCAGCAGAGGTGTGGGGGCCCAAAACATTCAGTACTTC
once | NA | TRBJ1-2 | TRBV3-1/TRBV3-2 | CASSLPLDARRVYYGYTF | TGTGCCAGCAGCCTCCCCTTAGACGCGCGTCGCGTATACTATGGCTACACCTTC
NA | NA | TRBJ1-2 | TRBV2 | CASRTGTMNYGYTF | TGTGCCAGCAGGACCGGGACAATGAACTATGGCTACACCTTC
NA | NA | TRBJ1-2 | TRBV5-4 | CASTQPGTYGYTF | TGTGCCAGCACCCAACCGGGAACCTATGGCTACACCTTC
few | NA | TRBJ2-1 | TRBV11-2 | CASAPGGQYNEQFF | TGTGCCAGCGCCCCGGGGGGCCAGTACAATGAGCAGTTCTTC
once | NA | TRBJ1-5 | TRBV11-2 | CASSLVAGEIRQPQHF | TGTGCCAGCAGCTTAGTTGCAGGGGAGATTAGGCAGCCCCAGCATTTT
NA | NA | TRBJ1-4 | TRBV5-1 | CASRSGSNEKLFF | TGCGCCAGCAGATCCGGGTCTAATGAAAAACTGTTTTTT
NA | TRBD2 | TRBJ2-5 | TRBV29-1 | CSVEDYARLAGSQETQYF | TGCAGCGTTGAAGATTATGCTCGGCTAGCGGGGTCACAAGAGACCCAGTACTTC
NA | NA | TRBJ1-5 | TRBV19 | CASSYRINQPQHF | TGTGCCAGTAGTTACAGAATTAATCAGCCCCAGCATTTT
NA | NA | TRBJ1-2 | TRBV4-3 | CASSQDKIRQGSGYTF | TGCGCCAGCAGCCAAGATAAAATTAGGCAGGGCAGTGGCTACACCTTC
NA | TRBD1 | TRBJ1-6 | TRBV27 | CASSLSGTGASPLHF | TGTGCCAGCAGTTTATCCGGGACAGGGGCTTCACCCCTCCACTTT
NA | NA | TRBJ2-7 | TRBV27 | CASSLATALTYEQYF | TGTGCCAGCAGTTTAGCGACAGCTCTTACCTACGAGCAGTACTTC
NA | NA | TRBJ1-5 | TRBV2 | CASSVRAGDQPQHF | TGTGCCAGCAGTGTTCGGGCAGGGGATCAGCCCCAGCATTTT
NA | TRBD1 | TRBJ1-2 | TRBV7-9 | CASSHIRGTGYGYTF | TGTGCCAGCAGCCATATCAGGGGGACAGGCTATGGCTACACCTTC
NA | NA | TRBJ1-6 | TRBV7-6 | CASSSLLVGGRYGIQADSPLHF | TGTGCCAGCAGCTCTTTATTGGTGGGGGGACGGTACGGTATACAGGCTGATTCACCCCTCCACTTT
NA | NA | TRBJ1-5 | TRBV19 | CASSTLRTDQPQHF | TGTGCCAGTAGTACCTTAAGGACAGATCAGCCCCAGCATTTT
once | TRBD1 | TRBJ1-3 | TRBV11-2 | CASSLPPRGNGNTIYF | TGTGCCAGCAGCCTTCCCCCCAGGGGGAATGGAAACACCATATATTTT
NA | TRBD1 | TRBJ2-1 | TRBV11-2 | CASSQDRANEQFF | TGTGCCAGCAGCCAGGACAGGGCCAATGAGCAGTTCTTC
NA | TRBD1 | TRBJ2-7 | TRBV5-1 | CASSLRQGYEQYF | TGCGCCAGCAGCCTGCGACAGGGCTACGAGCAGTACTTC
NA | NA | TRBJ1-5 | TRBV19 | CASSKGRLDYSNQPQHF | TGTGCCAGTAGTAAGGGACGGCTAGACTACAGCAATCAGCCCCAGCATTTT
NA | NA | TRBJ1-5 | TRBV7-2 | CASSLGGDWRNQPQHF | TGTGCCAGCAGCTTAGGGGGGGATTGGAGAAATCAGCCCCAGCATTTT
NA | TRBD1 | TRBJ2-7 | TRBV5-1 | CASSPGGTGRYEQYF | TGCGCCAGCAGCCCAGGCGGGACAGGGCGCTACGAGCAGTACTTC
NA | NA | TRBJ1-2 | TRBV3-1/TRBV3-2 | CASSQGRTIPGGYTF | TGTGCCAGCAGCCAAGGCCGAACGATTCCGGGGGGCTACACCTTC
NA | NA | TRBJ2-4 | TRBV4-2 | CASSQDPGRGIKNIQYF | TGTGCCAGCAGCCAAGACCCGGGACGCGGAATTAAAAACATTCAGTACTTC
once | NA | TRBJ1-5 | TRBV18 | CASSTTEVNQPQHF | TGTGCCAGCTCGACCACCGAAGTAAATCAGCCCCAGCATTTT
NA | TRBD2 | TRBJ2-7 | TRBV28 | CASSLQSGATYEQYF | TGTGCCAGCAGTTTACAAAGCGGGGCCACCTACGAGCAGTACTTC
NA | NA | TRBJ2-3 | TRBV19 | CASNGGPPDTQYF | TGTGCCAGTAACGGGGGGCCCCCAGATACGCAGTATTTT
NA | TRBD2 | TRBJ2-2 | TRBV24-1 | CATGGGSTGELFF | TGTGCCACCGGCGGGGGTTCCACCGGGGAGCTGTTTTTT
NA | TRBD2 | TRBJ2-3 | TRBV5-1 | CASSLALAGGSHTDTQYF | TGCGCCAGCAGCTTGGCATTAGCGGGGGGATCCCACACAGATACGCAGTATTTT
NA | NA | TRBJ1-2 | TRBV4-3 | CASSQDPRVSGYGYTF | TGCGCCAGCAGCCAAGATCCTAGGGTTTCCGGCTATGGCTACACCTTC
NA | NA | TRBJ1-2 | TRBV30 | CAWSVRVAAGYTF | TGTGCCTGGAGTGTACGCGTTGCCGCGGGCTACACCTTC
NA | TRBD2 | TRBJ2-2 | TRBV19 | CASSIPRLAGGQTGELFF | TGTGCCAGTAGTATTCCCCGACTAGCGGGGGGTCAAACCGGGGAGCTGTTTTTT
NA | NA | TRBJ1-4 | TRBV6-6 | CASTPVVGEKLFF | TGTGCCAGCACCCCCGTAGTCGGTGAAAAACTGTTTTTT